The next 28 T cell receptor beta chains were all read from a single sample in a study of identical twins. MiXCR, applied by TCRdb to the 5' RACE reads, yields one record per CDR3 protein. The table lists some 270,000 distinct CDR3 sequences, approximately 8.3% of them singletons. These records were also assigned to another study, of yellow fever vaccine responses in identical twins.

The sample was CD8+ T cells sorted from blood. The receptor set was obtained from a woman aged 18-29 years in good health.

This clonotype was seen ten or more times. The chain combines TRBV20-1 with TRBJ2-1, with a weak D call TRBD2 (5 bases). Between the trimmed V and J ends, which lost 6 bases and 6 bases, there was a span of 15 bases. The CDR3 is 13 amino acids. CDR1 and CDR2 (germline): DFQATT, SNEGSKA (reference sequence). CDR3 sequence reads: CSARERTSNEQFF. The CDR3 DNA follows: TGCAGTGCGAGGGAGAGGACGTCCAATGAGCAGTTCTTC.

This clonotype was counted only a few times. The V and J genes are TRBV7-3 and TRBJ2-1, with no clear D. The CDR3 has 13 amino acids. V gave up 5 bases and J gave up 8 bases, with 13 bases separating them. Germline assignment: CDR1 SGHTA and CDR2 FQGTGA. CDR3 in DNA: TGTGCCAGCAGCCCCCTAGTGAGCGATGAGCAGTTCTTC. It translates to CASSPLVSDEQFF.

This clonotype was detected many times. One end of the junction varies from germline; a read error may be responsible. The CDR3 DNA sequence: TGTGCCAGCAGCCCTCGAAGGACATTAGCGGAATCTCTCGCTATCTTC. Protein product: CASSPRRTLAESLAIF. The J gene is TRBJ2-1, the V gene TRBV3-1; D perhaps matches TRBD2 (6 bases). CDR3 length: 16 residues. From germline, CDR1 is LGHDT and CDR2 YNNKEL (reference sequence).

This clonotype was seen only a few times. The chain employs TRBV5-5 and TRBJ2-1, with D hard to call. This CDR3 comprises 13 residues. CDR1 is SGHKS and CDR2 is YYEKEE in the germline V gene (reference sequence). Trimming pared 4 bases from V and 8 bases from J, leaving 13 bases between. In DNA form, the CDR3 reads TGTGCCAGCAGCCCAAGTCCCCGGCATGAGCAGTTCTTC. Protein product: CASSPSPRHEQFF.

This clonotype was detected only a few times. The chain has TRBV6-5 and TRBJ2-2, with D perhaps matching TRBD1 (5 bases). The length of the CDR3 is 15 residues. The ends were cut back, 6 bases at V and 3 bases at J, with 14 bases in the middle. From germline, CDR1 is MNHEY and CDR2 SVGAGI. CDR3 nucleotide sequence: TGTGCCAGCAGATACACGCAGGGTTACACCGGGGAGCTGTTTTTT. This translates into CASRYTQGYTGELFF.

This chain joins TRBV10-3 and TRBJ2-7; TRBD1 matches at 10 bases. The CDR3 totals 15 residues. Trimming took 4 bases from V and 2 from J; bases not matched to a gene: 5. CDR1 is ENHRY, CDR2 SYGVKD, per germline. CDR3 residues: CAISVGTGETYEQYF. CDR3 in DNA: TGTGCCATCAGTGTAGGGACAGGGGAAACCTACGAGCAGTACTTC.

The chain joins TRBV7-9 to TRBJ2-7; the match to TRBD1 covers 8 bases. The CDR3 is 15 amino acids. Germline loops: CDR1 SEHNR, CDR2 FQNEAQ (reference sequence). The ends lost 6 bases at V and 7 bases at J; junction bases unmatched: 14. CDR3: CASSSNRDRTSEQYF. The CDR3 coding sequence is TGTGCCAGCAGTTCAAACCGGGACAGGACCTCTGAGCAGTACTTC.

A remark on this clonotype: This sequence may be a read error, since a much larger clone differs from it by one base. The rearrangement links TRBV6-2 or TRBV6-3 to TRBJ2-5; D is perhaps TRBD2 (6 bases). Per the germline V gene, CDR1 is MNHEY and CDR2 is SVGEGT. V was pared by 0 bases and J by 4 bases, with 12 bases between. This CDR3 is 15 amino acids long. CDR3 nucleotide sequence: TGTGCCAGCAGTTACTCTGGCCCAGCGGGAGAGACCCAGTACTTC. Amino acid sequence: CASSYSGPAGETQYF.

The chain's CDR3 is CASSFGLTGSDTDTQYF. In DNA form, the CDR3 reads TGTGCCAGCAGTTTCGGCCTGACAGGGTCAGACACAGATACGCAGTATTTT. The V call is TRBV27, the J call TRBJ2-3, with 7 bases that match TRBD1. The CDR3 has 17 residues. CDR1 is MNHEY and CDR2 is SMNVEV in the germline V gene (reference sequence). Losses at the gene ends were 3 bases for V and 2 bases for J; bases not matched to a gene: 11.

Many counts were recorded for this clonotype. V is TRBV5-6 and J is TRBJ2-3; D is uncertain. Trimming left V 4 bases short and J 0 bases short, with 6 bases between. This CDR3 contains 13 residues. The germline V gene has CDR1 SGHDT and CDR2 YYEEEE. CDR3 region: CASSLGSTDTQYF. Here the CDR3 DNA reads TGTGCCAGCAGCCTGGGGAGCACAGATACGCAGTATTTT.

CDR3 DNA sequence: TGTGCCAGCAGTTTGGGGACAGTCTCCTACGAGCAGTACTTC. Its protein product is CASSLGTVSYEQYF. This chain joins TRBV12-3 or TRBV12-4 and TRBJ2-7; 7 bases are shared with TRBD1. The ends lost 3 bases at V and 0 bases at J; junction bases unmatched: 2. There are 14 residues in the CDR3.

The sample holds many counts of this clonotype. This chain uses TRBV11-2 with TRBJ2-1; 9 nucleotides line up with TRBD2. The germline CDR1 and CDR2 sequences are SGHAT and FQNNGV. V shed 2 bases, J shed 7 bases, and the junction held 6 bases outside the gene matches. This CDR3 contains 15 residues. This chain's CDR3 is CASSLLAGGLNEQFF. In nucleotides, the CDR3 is TGTGCCAGCAGCTTATTGGCGGGAGGGCTGAATGAGCAGTTCTTC. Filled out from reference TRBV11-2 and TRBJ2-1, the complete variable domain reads EAGVAQSPRYKIIEKRQSVAFWCNPISGHATLYWYQQILGQGPKLLIQFQNNGVVDDSQLPKDRFSAERLKGVDSTLKIQPAKLEDSAVYLCASSLLAGGLNEQFFGPGTRLTVL.

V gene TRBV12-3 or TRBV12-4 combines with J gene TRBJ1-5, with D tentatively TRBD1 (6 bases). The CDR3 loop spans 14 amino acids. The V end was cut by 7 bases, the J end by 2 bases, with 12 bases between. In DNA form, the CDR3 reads TGTGCCAGCAAGGAACAGGGCGGCAATCAGCCCCAGCATTTT. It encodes CASKEQGGNQPQHF.

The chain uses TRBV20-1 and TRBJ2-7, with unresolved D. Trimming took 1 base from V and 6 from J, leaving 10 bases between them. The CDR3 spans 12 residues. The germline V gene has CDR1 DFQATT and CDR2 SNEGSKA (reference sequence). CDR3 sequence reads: CSARGGSSEQYF. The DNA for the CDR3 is TGCAGTGCTAGAGGGGGTAGCAGCGAGCAGTACTTC.

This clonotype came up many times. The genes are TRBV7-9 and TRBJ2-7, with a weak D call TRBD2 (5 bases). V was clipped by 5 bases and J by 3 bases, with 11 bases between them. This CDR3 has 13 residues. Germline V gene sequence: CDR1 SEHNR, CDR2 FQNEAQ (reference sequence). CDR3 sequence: CASSPRENYEQYF. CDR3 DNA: TGTGCCAGCAGCCCCCGGGAAAACTACGAGCAGTACTTC.

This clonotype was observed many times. This chain's CDR3 is CASSQADSYEQYF. DNA for the CDR3: TGCGCCAGCAGCCAAGCCGACAGCTACGAGCAGTACTTC. V is TRBV4-3 and J is TRBJ2-7, with a tentative D call TRBD1 (5 bases). The CDR3 is 13 residues long. Germline values: CDR1 LGHNA, CDR2 YSLEER. Trimming shortened V by 1 base and J by 3 bases, and 7 bases separated the two germline ends.

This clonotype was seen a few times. The CDR3 DNA follows: TGCAGTGCTAGGGGGCGCGCGGGAGGGAAAAACATTCAGTACTTC. Its translation is CSARGRAGGKNIQYF. The gene calls are TRBV20-1 and TRBJ2-4; 9 bases align to TRBD2. The CDR3 length is 15 residues. Germline CDR1 and CDR2: DFQATT and SNEGSKA (reference sequence). The V and J ends lost 3 bases and 4 bases, in that order; junction bases with no gene match: 7.

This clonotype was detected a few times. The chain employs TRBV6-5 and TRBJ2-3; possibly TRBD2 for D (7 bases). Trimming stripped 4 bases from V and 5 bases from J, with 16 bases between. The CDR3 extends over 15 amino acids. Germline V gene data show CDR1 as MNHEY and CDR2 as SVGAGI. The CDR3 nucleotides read TGTGCCAGCAGTTTACGAGGGGGGGCCGTAGATACGCAGTATTTT. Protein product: CASSLRGGAVDTQYF.

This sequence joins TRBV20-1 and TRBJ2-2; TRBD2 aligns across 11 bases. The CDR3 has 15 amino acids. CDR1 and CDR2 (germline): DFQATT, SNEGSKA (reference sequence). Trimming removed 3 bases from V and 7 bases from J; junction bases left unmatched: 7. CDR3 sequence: CSARRALAGVGELFF. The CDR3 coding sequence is TGCAGTGCTAGGCGGGCACTAGCGGGAGTCGGGGAGCTGTTTTTT.

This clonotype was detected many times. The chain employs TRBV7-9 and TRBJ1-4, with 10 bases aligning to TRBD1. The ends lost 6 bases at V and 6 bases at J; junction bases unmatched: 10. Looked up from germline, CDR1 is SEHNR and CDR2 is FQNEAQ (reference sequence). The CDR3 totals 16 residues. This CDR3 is CASRPPGGTGDEKLFF. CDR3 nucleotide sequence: TGTGCCAGCAGACCCCCAGGAGGGACAGGGGATGAAAAACTGTTTTTT.

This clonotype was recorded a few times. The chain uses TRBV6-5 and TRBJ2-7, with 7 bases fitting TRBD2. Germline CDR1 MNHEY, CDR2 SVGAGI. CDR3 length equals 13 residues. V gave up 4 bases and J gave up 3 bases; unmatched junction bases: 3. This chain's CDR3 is CASSSGLYYEQYF. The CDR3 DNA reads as TGTGCCAGCAGTTCGGGACTATACTACGAGCAGTACTTC.

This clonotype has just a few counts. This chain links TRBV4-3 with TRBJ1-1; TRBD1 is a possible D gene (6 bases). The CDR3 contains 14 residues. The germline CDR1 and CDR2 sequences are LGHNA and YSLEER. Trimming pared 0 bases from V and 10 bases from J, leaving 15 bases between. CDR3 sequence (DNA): TGCGCCAGCAGCCAAGATCGGGGGGCGGGTAGAGCTTTCTTT. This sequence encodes CASSQDRGAGRAFF.

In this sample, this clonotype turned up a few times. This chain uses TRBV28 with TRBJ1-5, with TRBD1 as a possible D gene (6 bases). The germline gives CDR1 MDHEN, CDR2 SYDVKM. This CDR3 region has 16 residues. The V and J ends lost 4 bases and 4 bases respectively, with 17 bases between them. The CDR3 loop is CASSSPGTLNNQPQHF. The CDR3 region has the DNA TGTGCCAGCAGTTCCCCGGGGACACTGAATAATCAGCCCCAGCATTTT.

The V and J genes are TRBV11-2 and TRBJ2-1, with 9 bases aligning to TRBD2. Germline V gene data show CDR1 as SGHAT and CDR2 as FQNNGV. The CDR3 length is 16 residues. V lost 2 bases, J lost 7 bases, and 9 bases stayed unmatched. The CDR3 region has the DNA TGTGCCAGCAGCTTAACGAGTAGCGGGAGTAGGAATGAGCAGTTCTTC. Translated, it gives CASSLTSSGSRNEQFF. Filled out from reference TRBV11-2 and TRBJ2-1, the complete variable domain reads EAGVAQSPRYKIIEKRQSVAFWCNPISGHATLYWYQQILGQGPKLLIQFQNNGVVDDSQLPKDRFSAERLKGVDSTLKIQPAKLEDSAVYLCASSLTSSGSRNEQFFGPGTRLTVL.

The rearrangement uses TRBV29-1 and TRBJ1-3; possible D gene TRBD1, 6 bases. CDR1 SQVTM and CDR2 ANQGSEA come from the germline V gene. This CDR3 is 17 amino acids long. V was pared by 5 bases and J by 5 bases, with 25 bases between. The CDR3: CSVRSRGPKVDRNTIYF. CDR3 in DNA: TGCAGCGTTCGGTCCAGGGGACCGAAGGTGGATCGAAACACCATATATTTT.

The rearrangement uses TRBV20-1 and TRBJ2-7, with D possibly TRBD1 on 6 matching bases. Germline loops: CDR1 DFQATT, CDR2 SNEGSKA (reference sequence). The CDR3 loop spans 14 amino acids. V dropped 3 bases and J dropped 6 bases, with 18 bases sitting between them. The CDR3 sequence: CSARKVWGQTEQYF. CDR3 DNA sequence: TGCAGTGCTAGGAAGGTCTGGGGGCAAACCGAGCAGTACTTC.

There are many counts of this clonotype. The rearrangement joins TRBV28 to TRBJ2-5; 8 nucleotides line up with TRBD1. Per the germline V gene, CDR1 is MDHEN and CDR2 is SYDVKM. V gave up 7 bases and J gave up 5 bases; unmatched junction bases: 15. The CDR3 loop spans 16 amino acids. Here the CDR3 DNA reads TGTGCCAGCACCCCTGGACAGGGCGGTGCCAGTGAGACCCAGTACTTC. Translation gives CASTPGQGGASETQYF.

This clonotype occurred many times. CDR3 sequence: CASSSIPGLAGNEQFF. The CDR3 nucleotides are TGTGCCAGCAGTTCAATACCGGGACTAGCGGGCAATGAGCAGTTCTTC. J is TRBJ2-1 and V is TRBV12-3 or TRBV12-4; TRBD2 aligns across 12 bases. The CDR3 is made up of 16 amino acids. The J segment lost 6 bases and the V segment lost 4 bases, leaving 7 bases of the junction unmatched.